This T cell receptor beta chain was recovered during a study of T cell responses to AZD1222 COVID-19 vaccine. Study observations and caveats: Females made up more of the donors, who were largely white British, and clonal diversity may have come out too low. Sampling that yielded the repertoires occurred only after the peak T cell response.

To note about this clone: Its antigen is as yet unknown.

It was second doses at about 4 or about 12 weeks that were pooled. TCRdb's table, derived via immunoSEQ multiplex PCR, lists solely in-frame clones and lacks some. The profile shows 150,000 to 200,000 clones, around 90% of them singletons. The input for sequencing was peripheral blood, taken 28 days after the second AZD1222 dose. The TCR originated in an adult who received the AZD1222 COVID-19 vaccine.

Here the CDR3 DNA reads TGCGCCAGCAGCTTGGCCCTGGGACAGGGATCTGGCTACACCTTC. The encoded protein is CASSLALGQGSGYTF. The chain employs TRBV5-1 and TRBJ1-2; 9 nucleotides agree with TRBD1. This CDR3 region has 15 residues. CDR1 and CDR2 (germline): SGHRS, YFSETQ. V shed 0 bases and J 7 bases; nucleotides not matched to a gene: 7.